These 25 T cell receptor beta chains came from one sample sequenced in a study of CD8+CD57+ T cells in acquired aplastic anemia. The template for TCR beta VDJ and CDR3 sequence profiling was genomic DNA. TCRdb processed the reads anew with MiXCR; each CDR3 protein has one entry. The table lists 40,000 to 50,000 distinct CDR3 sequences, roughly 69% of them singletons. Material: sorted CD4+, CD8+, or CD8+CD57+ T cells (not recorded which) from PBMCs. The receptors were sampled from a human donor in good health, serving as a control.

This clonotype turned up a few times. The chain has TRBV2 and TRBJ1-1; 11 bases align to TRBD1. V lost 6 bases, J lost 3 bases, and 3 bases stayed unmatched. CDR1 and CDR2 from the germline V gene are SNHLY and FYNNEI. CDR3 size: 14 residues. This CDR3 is CASSRTGGYTEAFF. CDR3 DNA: TGTGCCAGCAGCAGGACAGGGGGCTACACTGAAGCTTTCTTT.

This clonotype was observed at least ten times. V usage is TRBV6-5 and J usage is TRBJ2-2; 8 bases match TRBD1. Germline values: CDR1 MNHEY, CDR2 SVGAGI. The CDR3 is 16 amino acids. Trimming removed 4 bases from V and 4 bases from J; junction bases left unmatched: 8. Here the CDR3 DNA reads TGTGCCAGCAGTTCGCCCCCAGGGGGCCCCACCGGGGAGCTGTTTTTT. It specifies CASSSPPGGPTGELFF.

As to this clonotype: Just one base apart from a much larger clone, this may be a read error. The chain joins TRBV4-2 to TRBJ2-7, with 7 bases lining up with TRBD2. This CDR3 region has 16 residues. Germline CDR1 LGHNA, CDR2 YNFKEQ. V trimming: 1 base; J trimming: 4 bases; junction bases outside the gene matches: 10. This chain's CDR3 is CASSQGLVGGAYEQYF. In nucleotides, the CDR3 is TGTGCCAGCAGCCAAGGACTAGTGGGAGGGGCGTACGAGCAGTACTTC.

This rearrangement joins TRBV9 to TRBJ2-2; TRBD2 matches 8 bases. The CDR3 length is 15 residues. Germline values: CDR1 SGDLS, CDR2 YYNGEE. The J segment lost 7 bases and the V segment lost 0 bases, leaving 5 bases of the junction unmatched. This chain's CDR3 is CASSVVTSGNGELFF. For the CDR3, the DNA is TGTGCCAGCAGCGTAGTAACTAGCGGAAACGGGGAGCTGTTTTTT.

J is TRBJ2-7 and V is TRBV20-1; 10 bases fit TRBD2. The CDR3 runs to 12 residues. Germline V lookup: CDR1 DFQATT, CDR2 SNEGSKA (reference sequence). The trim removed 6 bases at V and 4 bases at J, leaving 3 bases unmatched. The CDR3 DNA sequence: TGCAGTGCCGGGACTAGCGAATACGAGCAGTACTTC. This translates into CSAGTSEYEQYF.

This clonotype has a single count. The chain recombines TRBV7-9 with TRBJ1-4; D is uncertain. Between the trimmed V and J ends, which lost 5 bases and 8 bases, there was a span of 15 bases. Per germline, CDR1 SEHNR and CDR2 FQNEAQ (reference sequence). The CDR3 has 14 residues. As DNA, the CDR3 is TGTGCCAGCAGCCGGGAGGGTTTGGACGAAAAACTGTTTTTT. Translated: CASSREGLDEKLFF.

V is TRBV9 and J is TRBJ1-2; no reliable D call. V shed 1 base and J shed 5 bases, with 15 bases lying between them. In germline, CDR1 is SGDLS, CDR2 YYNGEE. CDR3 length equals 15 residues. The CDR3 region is CASSVNPLSQYGYTF. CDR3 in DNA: TGTGCCAGCAGCGTAAATCCCCTGAGCCAGTATGGCTACACCTTC.

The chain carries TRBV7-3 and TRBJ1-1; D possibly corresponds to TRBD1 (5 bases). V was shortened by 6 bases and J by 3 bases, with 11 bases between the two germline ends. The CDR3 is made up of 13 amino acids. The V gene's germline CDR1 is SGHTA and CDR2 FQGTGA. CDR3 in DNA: TGTGCCAGCAGTAGGGGCGGGGACACTGAAGCTTTCTTT. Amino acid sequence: CASSRGGDTEAFF.

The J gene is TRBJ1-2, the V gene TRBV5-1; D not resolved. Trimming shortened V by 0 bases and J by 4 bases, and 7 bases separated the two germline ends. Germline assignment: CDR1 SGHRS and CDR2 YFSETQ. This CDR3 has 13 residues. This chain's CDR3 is CASSLEGSYGYTF. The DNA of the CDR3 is TGCGCCAGCAGCTTGGAAGGCAGCTATGGCTACACCTTC. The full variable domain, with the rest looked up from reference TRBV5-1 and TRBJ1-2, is KAGVTQTPRYLIKTRGQQVTLSCSPISGHRSVSWYQQTPGQGLQFLFEYFSETQRNKGNFPGRFSGRQFSNSRSEMNVSTLELGDSALYLCASSLEGSYGYTFGSGTRLTVV.

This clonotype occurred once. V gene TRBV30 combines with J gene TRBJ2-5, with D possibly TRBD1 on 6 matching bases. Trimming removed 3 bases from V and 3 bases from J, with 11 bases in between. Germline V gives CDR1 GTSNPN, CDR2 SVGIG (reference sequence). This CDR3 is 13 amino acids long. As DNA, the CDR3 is TGTGCCTGGAGCGGCAAGGGGGAAGAGACCCAGTACTTC. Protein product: CAWSGKGEETQYF.

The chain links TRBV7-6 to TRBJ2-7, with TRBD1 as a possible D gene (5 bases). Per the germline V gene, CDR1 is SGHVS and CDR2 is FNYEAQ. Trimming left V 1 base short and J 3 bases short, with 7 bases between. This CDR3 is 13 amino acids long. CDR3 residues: CASSLGTLYEQYF. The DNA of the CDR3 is TGTGCCAGCAGCTTAGGGACACTCTACGAGCAGTACTTC.

Here the CDR3 DNA reads TGCAGTGCAGACATCGGGGACACTGAAGCTTTCTTT. This gives the protein CSADIGDTEAFF. The chain is built from TRBV20-1 and TRBJ1-1, with D unclear. The CDR3 loop spans 12 amino acids. Per the germline V gene, CDR1 is DFQATT and CDR2 is SNEGSKA (reference sequence). V dropped 6 bases and J dropped 3 bases, with 11 bases sitting between them.

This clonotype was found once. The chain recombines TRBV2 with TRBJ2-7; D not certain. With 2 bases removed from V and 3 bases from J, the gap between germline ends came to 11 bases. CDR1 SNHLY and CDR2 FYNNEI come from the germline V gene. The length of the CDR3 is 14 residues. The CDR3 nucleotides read TGTGCCAGCAGTGAACTCAGTGGGGTCTACGAGCAGTACTTC. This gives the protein CASSELSGVYEQYF.

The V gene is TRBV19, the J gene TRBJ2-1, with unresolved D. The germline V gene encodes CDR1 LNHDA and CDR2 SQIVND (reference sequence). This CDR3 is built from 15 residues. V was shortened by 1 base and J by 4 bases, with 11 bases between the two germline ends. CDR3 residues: CASSIATGTYNEQFF. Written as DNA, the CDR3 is TGTGCCAGTAGTATAGCAACGGGCACGTACAATGAGCAGTTCTTC.

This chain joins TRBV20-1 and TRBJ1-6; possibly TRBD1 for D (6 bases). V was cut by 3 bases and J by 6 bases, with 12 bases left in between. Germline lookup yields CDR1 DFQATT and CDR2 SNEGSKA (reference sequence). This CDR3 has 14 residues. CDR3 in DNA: TGCAGTGCTAGGCAGACAGGCTCTAATTCACCCCTCCACTTT. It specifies CSARQTGSNSPLHF.

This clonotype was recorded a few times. The CDR3 sequence is CASSISMNTEAFF. The CDR3 DNA reads as TGTGCCAGTAGTATTAGCATGAACACTGAAGCTTTCTTT. The chain is built from TRBV19 and TRBJ1-1, with D uncertain. Germline values: CDR1 LNHDA, CDR2 SQIVND (reference sequence). V lost 3 bases, J lost 0 bases, and 5 bases lay in between. This CDR3 is 13 amino acids long.

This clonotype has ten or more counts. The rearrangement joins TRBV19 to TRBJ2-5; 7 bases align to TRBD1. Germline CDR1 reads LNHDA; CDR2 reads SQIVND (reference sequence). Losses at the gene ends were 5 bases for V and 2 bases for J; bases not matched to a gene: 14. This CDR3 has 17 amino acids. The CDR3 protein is CASSPGQSLRGQETQYF. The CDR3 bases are TGTGCCAGTAGTCCGGGACAGTCCTTAAGGGGGCAAGAGACCCAGTACTTC.

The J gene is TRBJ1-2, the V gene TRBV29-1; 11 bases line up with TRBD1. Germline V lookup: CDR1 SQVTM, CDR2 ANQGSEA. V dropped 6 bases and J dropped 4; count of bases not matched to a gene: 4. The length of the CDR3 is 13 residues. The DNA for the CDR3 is TGCAGCGTCGGACAGGGGGCGAGCTATGGCTACACCTTC. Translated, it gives CSVGQGASYGYTF.

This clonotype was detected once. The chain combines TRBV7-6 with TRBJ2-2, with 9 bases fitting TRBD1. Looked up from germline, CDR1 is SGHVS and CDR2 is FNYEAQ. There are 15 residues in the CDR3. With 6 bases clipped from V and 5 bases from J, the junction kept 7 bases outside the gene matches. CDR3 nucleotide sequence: TGTGCCAGCAGTCTTGGACAGGGGCGGACCGGGGAGCTGTTTTTT. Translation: CASSLGQGRTGELFF.

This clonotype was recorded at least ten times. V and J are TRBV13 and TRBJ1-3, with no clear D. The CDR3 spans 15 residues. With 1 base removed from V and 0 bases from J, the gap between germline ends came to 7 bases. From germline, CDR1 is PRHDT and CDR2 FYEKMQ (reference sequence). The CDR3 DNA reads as TGTGCCAGCAGCTTAGAAGGCAGCTCTGGAAACACCATATATTTT. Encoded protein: CASSLEGSSGNTIYF.

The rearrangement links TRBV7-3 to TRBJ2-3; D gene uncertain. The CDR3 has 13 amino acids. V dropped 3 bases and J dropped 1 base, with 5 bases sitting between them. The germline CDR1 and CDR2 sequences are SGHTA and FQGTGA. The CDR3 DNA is TGTGCCAGCAGCTTGCTGGGCACAGATACGCAGTATTTT. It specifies CASSLLGTDTQYF.

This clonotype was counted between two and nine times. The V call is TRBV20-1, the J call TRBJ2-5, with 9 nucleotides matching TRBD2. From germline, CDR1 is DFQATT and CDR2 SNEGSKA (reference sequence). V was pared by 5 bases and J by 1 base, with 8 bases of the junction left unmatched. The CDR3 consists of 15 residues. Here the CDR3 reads CSALTSGRVQETQYF. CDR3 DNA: TGCAGTGCTTTGACTAGCGGACGCGTCCAAGAGACCCAGTACTTC.

CDR3 sequence: CASSGGSSAYNEQFF. The CDR3 DNA follows: TGTGCCAGCAGCGGGGGGAGCTCGGCCTACAATGAGCAGTTCTTC. The V gene is TRBV10-3, the J gene TRBJ2-1, with TRBD2 identical over 9 bases. The CDR3 covers 15 residues. In germline, CDR1 is ENHRY, CDR2 SYGVKD. Losses at the gene ends were 10 bases for V and 2 bases for J; bases not matched to a gene: 9.

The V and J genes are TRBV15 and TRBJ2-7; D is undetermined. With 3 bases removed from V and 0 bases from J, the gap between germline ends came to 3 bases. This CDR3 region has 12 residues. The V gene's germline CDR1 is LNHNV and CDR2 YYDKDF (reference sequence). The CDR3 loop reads CATSRDSYEQYV. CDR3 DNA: TGTGCCACCAGCAGGGACTCCTACGAGCAGTACGTC.

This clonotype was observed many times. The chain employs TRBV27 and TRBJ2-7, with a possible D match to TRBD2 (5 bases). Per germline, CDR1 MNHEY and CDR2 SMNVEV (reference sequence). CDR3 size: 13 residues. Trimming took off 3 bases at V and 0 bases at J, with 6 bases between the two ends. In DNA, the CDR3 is TGTGCCAGCAGTTTTCGGGGCTCCTACGAGCAGTACTTC. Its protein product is CASSFRGSYEQYF.